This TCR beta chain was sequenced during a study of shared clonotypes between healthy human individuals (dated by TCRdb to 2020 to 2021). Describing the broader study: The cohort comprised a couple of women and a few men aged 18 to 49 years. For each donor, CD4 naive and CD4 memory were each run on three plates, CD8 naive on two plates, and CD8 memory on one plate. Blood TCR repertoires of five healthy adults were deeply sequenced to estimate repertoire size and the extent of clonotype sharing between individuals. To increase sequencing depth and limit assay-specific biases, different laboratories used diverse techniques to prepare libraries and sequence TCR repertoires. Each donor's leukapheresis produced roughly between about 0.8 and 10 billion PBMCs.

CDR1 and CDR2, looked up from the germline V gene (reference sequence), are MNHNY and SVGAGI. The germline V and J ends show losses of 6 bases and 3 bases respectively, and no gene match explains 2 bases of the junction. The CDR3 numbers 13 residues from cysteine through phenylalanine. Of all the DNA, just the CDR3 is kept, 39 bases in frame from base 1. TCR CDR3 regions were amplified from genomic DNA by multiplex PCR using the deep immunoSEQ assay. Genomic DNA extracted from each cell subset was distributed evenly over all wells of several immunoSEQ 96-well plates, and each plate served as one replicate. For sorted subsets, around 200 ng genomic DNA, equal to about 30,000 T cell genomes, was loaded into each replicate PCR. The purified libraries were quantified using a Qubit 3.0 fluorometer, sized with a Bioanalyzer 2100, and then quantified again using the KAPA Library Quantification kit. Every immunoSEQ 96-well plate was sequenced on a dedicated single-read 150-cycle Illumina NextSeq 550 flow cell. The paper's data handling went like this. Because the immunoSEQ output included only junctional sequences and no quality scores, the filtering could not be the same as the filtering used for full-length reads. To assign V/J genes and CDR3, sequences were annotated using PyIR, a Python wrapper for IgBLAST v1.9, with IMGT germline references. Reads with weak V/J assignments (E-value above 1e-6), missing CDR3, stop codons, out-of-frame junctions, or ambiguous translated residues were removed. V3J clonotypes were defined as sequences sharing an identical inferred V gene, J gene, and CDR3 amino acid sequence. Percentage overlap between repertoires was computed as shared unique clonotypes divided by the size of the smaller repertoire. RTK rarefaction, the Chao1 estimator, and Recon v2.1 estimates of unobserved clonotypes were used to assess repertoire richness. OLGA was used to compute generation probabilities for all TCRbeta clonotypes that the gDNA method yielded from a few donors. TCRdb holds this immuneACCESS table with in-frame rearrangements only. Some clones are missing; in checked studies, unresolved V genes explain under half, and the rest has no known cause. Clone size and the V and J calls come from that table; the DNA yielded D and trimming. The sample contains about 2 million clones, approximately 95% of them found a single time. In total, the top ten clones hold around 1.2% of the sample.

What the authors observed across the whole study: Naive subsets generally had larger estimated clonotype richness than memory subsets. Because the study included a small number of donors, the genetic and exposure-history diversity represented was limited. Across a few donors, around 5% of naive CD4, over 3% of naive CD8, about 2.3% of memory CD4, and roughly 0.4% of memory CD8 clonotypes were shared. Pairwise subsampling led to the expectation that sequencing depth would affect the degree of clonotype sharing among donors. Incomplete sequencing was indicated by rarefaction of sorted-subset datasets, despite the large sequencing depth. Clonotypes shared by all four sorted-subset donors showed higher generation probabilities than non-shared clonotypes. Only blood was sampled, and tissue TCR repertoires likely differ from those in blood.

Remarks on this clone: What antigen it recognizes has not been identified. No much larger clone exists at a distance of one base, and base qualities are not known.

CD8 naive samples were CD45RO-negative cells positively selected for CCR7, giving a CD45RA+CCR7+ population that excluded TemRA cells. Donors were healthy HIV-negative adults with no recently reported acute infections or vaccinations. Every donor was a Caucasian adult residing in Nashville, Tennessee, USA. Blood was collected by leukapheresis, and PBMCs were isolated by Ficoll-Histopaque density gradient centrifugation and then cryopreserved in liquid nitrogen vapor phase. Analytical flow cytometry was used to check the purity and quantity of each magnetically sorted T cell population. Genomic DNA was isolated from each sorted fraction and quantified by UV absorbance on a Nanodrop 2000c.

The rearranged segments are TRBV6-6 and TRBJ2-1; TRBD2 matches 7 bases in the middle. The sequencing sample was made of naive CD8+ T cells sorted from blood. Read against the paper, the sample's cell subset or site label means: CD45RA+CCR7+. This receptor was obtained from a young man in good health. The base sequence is TGTGCCAGCAGCTGGACTAGCTACAATGAGCAGTTCTTC. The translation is CASSWTSYNEQFF.